Each of the 10 T cell receptor beta chains below was sequenced from the same sample in a study of vaccination and CD4 T cells after COVID-19. These receptors' antigens are unknown. The treatment: approximately nine-day PBMC culture with coronavirus spike peptide pools or control peptides (ViraFEST assay). At the Johns Hopkins FTIC core, DNA taken from cultured CD4+ T cells was sequenced by way of the Oncomine TCR Beta short-read assay. TCRdb used MiXCR to reprocess the PCR reads, holding one entry per CDR3 protein. The table has approximately 22,000 distinct CDR3 sequences, approximately 57% seen once. The sample in question was CD4+ T cells from blood, cultured in vitro, obtained after SARS-CoV-2 vaccination. The source is a human donor who received a COVID-19 vaccine.

The gene calls are TRBV21-1 and TRBJ1-5; the table's TRBD1 call for D was not verified on the DNA. TRBV21-1 corresponds to a pseudogene. The CDR3 spans 17 residues. The CDR3 coding sequence is TGTGCCAGCAGCAAAGCGCGGGAGACAGGGGAAGGGCAGCCCCAGCATTTT. Translated, it gives CASSKARETGEGQPQHF.

V usage is TRBV6-1 and J usage is TRBJ2-1, with unresolved D. V dropped 3 bases and J dropped 4 bases, with 7 bases sitting between them. The CDR3 extends over 13 amino acids. Per germline, CDR1 MNHNS and CDR2 SASEGT. CDR3 loop: CASSDRGYNEQFF. The CDR3 region has the DNA TGTGCCAGCAGTGATCGCGGTTACAATGAGCAGTTCTTC.

The chain links TRBV6-1 to TRBJ2-7, with no clear D. In germline, CDR1 is MNHNS, CDR2 SASEGT. The CDR3 is 12 amino acids. V shed 6 bases and J shed 6 bases, with 12 bases lying between them. This chain's CDR3 is CASRLGAAEQYF. The CDR3 nucleotides read TGTGCCAGCAGGCTGGGCGCTGCCGAGCAGTACTTC.

This clonotype was counted a few times. The genes are TRBV2 and TRBJ1-5, with a tentative D call TRBD1 (6 bases). Germline V CDR1 and CDR2: SNHLY, FYNNEI. V was shortened by 6 bases and J by 5 bases, with 17 bases between the two germline ends. The CDR3 is made up of 15 amino acids. CDR3 in DNA: TGTGCCAGCAGGGAGGGTCAGGGGCCTTATCAGCCCCAGCATTTT. It codes for CASREGQGPYQPQHF.

The chain is built from TRBV30 and TRBJ2-7, with D unclear. Germline CDR1 GTSNPN, CDR2 SVGIG (reference sequence). There are 13 residues in the CDR3. The V end lost 1 base, the J end lost 1 base, and 8 bases lay between the germline ends. CDR3 sequence: CAWSGRASYEQYF. The CDR3, as DNA: TGTGCCTGGAGTGGACGGGCGTCCTACGAGCAGTACTTC.

This chain joins TRBV19 and TRBJ2-3; weak D call: TRBD2 (6 bases). This CDR3 region has 15 residues. Germline CDR1 LNHDA, CDR2 SQIVND (reference sequence). Trimming shortened V by 3 bases and J by 0 bases, and 10 bases separated the two germline ends. The chain's CDR3 is CASSISGASTDTQYF. CDR3 DNA: TGTGCCAGTAGTATCTCGGGAGCTAGCACAGATACGCAGTATTTT. The complete variable domain, with remaining parts taken from reference TRBV19 and TRBJ2-3, reads DGGITQSPKYLFRKEGQNVTLSCEQNLNHDAMYWYRQDPGQGLRLIYYSQIVNDFQKGDIAEGYSVSREKKESFPLTVTSAQKNPTAFYLCASSISGASTDTQYFGPGTRLTVL.

The chain uses TRBV12-3 or TRBV12-4 and TRBJ1-1; no reliable D call. The CDR3 consists of 14 residues. The ends were cut back, 3 bases at V and 3 bases at J, with 11 bases in the middle. The CDR3 DNA reads as TGTGCCAGCAGTTTGAGGCCCGGACACACTGAAGCTTTCTTT. This gives the protein CASSLRPGHTEAFF.

The chain recombines TRBV25-1 with TRBJ2-1; 9 nucleotides agree with TRBD1. Germline V gene sequence: CDR1 MGHDK, CDR2 SYGVNS. The CDR3 is 14 residues long. The J segment lost 3 bases and the V segment lost 7 bases, leaving 4 bases of the junction unmatched. The CDR3 DNA follows: TGTGCCAGCACTGACAGGGGGTTCTACAATGAGCAGTTCTTC. This sequence encodes CASTDRGFYNEQFF.

The rearrangement uses TRBV19 and TRBJ1-1; D is possibly TRBD1 (6 bases). CDR1 and CDR2 from the germline V gene are LNHDA and SQIVND (reference sequence). CDR3 length equals 14 residues. Trimming removed 5 bases at V and 10 bases at J, with 20 bases between. The CDR3 DNA is TGTGCCAGTAGTGGGGTAGTATCCGGGACACTAGCTTTCTTT. Amino acid sequence: CASSGVVSGTLAFF.

The sample holds a few counts of this clonotype. The genes are TRBV7-9 and TRBJ1-1; a possible D gene is TRBD1 (6 bases). The CDR3 has 16 amino acids. Deletions cut 2 bases from V and 6 bases from J, with 19 bases between. Germline lookup yields CDR1 SEHNR and CDR2 FQNEAQ (reference sequence). Here the CDR3 reads CASSLTAGALGAEAFF. The CDR3 bases are TGTGCCAGCAGCTTAACCGCAGGGGCTCTGGGTGCTGAAGCTTTCTTT. The full variable domain, in which reference TRBV7-9 and TRBJ1-1 provide the parts outside the CDR3, is DTGVSQNPRHKITKRGQNVTFRCDPISEHNRLYWYRQTLGQGPEFLTYFQNEAQLEKSRLLSDRFSAERPKGSFSTLEIQRTEQGDSAMYLCASSLTAGALGAEAFFGQGTRLTVV.